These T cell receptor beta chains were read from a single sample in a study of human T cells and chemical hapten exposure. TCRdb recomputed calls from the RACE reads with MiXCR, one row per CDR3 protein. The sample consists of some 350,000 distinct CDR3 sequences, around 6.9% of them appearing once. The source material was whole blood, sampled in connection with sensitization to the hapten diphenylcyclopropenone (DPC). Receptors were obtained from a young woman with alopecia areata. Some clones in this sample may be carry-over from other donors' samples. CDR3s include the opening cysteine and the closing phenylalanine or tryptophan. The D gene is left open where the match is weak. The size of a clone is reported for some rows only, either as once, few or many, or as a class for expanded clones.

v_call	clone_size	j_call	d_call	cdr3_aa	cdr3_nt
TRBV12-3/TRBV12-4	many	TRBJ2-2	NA	CASSSGLLGNTGELFF	TGTGCCAGCAGTTCGGGACTTTTGGGGAACACCGGGGAGCTGTTTTTT
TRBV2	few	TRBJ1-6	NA	CASNTQGSYNSPLHF	TGTGCCAGCAACACACAGGGCTCCTATAATTCACCCCTCCACTTT
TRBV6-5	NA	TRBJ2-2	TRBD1	CASSFTRQGAWELFF	TGTGCCAGCAGTTTCACTCGACAGGGGGCCTGGGAGCTGTTTTTT
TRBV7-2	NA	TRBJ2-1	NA	CASSSPSYNEQFF	TGTGCCAGCAGCTCCCCTTCCTACAATGAGCAGTTCTTC
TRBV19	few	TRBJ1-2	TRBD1	CASSIDRDPYGYTF	TGTGCCAGTAGTATTGACAGGGATCCCTATGGCTACACCTTC
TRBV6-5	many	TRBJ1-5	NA	CASSYRTGSQPQHF	TGTGCCAGCAGTTACCGGACGGGATCCCAGCCCCAGCATTTT
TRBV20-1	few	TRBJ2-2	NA	CSARLRLTGELFF	TGCAGTGCTAGATTGCGGTTGACCGGGGAGCTGTTTTTT
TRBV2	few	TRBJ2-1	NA	CASKWSVTGNEQFF	TGTGCCAGCAAGTGGAGCGTCACGGGTAATGAGCAGTTCTTC
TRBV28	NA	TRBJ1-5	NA	CARSSRVSGNQPQHF	TGTGCCAGAAGTTCACGGGTGTCGGGCAATCAGCCCCAGCATTTT
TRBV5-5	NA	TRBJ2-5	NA	CASSLGSFETQYF	TGTGCCAGCAGCTTAGGTAGTTTTGAGACCCAGTACTTC
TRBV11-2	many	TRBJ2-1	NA	CASSLSGSTYNEQFF	TGTGCCAGCAGCCTTAGCGGATCGACTTACAATGAGCAGTTCTTC
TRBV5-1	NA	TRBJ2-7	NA	CASSSRDTSYEQYF	TGCGCCAGCAGCTCTCGGGACACGAGCTACGAGCAGTACTTC
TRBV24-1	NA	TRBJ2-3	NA	CATESTDTQYF	TGTGCCACCGAAAGCACAGATACGCAGTATTTT
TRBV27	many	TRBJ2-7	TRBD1	CASSPGQGTEQYF	TGTGCCAGCAGTCCGGGACAGGGTACCGAGCAGTACTTC
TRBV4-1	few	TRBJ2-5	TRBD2	CASSQDYASGAETQYF	TGCGCCAGCAGCCAAGATTACGCTAGCGGGGCAGAGACCCAGTACTTC
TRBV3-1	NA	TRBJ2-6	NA	CASSPQGGGANVLTF	TGTGCCAGCAGCCCACAGGGCGGCGGGGCCAACGTCCTGACTTTC
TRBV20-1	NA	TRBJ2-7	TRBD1	CSARGPGQGSYEQYF	TGCAGTGCTAGAGGCCCGGGACAGGGATCCTACGAGCAGTACTTC
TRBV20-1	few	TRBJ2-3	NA	CSAVLVGTDTQYF	TGCAGTGCTGTCCTAGTGGGCACAGATACGCAGTATTTT
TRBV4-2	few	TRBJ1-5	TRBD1	CASSQDLTGGGQPQHF	TGTGCCAGCAGCCAAGATCTTACAGGGGGCGGGCAGCCCCAGCATTTT
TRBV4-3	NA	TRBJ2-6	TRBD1	CASSLAGQGASGANVLTF	TGCGCCAGCAGCCTGGCGGGACAGGGGGCTTCGGGGGCCAACGTCCTGACTTTC
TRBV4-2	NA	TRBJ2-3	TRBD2	CASSQALAGETDTQYF	TGTGCCAGCAGCCAAGCACTAGCGGGGGAAACAGATACGCAGTATTTT
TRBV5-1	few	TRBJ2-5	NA	CASSRERSETQYF	TGCGCCAGCAGCCGGGAGAGGTCCGAGACCCAGTACTTC
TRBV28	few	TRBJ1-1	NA	CASSFGYEGNMNTEAFF	TGTGCCAGCAGTTTTGGGTATGAGGGAAACATGAACACTGAAGCTTTCTTT
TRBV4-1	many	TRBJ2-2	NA	CASSRRGSGELFF	TGCGCCAGCAGCCGAAGGGGTAGCGGGGAGCTGTTTTTT
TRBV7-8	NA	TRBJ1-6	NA	CASSLEGAGNSPLHF	TGTGCCAGCAGCTTAGAGGGCGCGGGGAATTCACCCCTCCACTTT
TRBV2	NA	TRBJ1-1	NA	CASSEIQKAFF	TGTGCCAGCAGTGAGATACAGAAAGCTTTCTTT
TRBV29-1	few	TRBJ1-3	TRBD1	CSVYRGPGNTIYF	TGCAGCGTCTACAGGGGGCCCGGAAACACCATATATTTT
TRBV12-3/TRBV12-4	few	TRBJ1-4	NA	CASSSVAFRANAEKLFF	TGTGCCAGCAGTTCTGTGGCCTTCAGGGCTAACGCTGAAAAACTGTTTTTT
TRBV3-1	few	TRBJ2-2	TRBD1	CASSPPFWAGGSNTGELFF	TGTGCCAGCAGCCCGCCTTTTTGGGCAGGGGGTTCGAACACCGGGGAGCTGTTTTTT
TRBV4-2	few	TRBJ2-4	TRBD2	CASSPRSAASGGPHNKNIQYF	TGTGCCAGCAGCCCAAGATCGGCGGCTAGCGGGGGGCCACATAACAAAAACATTCAGTACTTC
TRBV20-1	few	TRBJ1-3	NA	CSARGDGQKAIYF	TGCAGTGCTAGAGGGGACGGACAAAAGGCCATATATTTT
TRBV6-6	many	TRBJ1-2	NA	CASSYSKGRQTNYGYTF	TGTGCCAGCAGTTACTCGAAGGGACGGCAGACTAACTATGGCTACACCTTC
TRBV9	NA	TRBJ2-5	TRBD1	CASSVETGLETQYF	TGTGCCAGCAGCGTAGAGACAGGGCTGGAGACCCAGTACTTC
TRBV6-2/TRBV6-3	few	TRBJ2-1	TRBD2	CASSSLVAGNLYNEQFF	TGTGCCAGCAGCTCCCTAGTAGCGGGGAATTTGTACAATGAGCAGTTCTTC
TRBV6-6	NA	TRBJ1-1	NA	CASSYSPGHMVMNTEAFF	TGTGCCAGCAGTTACTCGCCTGGGCACATGGTCATGAACACTGAAGCTTTCTTT
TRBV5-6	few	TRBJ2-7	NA	CASSLAVGQGQYF	TGTGCCAGCAGCTTGGCCGTTGGGCAGGGGCAGTACTTC
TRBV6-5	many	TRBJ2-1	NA	CASSYSVLRDPYNEQFF	TGTGCCAGCAGTTACTCAGTCTTACGGGATCCCTACAATGAGCAGTTCTTC
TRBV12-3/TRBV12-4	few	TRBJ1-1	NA	CATKQVGQANTEAFF	TGTGCCACCAAACAGGTCGGGCAAGCGAACACTGAAGCTTTCTTT
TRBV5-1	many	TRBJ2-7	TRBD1	CASSPAGQGARTAYEQYF	TGCGCCAGCAGCCCGGCCGGACAGGGGGCTCGTACCGCCTACGAGCAGTACTTC
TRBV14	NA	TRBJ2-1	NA	CASSHGATENEQFF	TGTGCCAGCAGCCACGGGGCCACGGAGAATGAGCAGTTCTTC
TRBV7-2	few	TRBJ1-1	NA	CASSLAQDQEAFF	TGTGCCAGCAGCTTAGCGCAAGACCAAGAAGCTTTCTTT
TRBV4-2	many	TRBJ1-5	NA	CASSQVGSNQPQHF	TGTGCCAGCAGCCAAGTTGGCAGCAATCAGCCCCAGCATTTT
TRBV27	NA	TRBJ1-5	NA	CATSRRGGNQPQHF	TGTGCCACCTCTCGGAGGGGAGGCAATCAGCCCCAGCATTTT
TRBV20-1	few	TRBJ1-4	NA	CSARAAGLNEKLFF	TGCAGTGCTAGAGCCGCAGGGCTTAATGAAAAACTGTTTTTT